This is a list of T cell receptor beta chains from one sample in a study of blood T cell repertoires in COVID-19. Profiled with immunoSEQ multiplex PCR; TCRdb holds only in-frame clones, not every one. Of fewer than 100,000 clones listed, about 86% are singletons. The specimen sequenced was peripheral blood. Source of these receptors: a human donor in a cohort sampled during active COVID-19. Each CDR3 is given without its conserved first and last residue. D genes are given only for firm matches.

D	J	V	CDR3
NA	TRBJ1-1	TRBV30	AWRLLTMNTEAF
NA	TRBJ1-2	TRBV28	ASSLREAYGYT
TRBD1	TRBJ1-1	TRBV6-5	ASISGTGAAEAF
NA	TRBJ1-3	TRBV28	ASSPGDVFSGNTIY
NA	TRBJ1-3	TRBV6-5	ASTTGGYSGNTIY
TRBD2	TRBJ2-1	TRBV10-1	VTRRAGENEQF
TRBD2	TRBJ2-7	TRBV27	ASSPGAGVGYEQY
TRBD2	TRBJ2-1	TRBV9	ASSDPWGGNEQF
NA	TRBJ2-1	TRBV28	ASSLLLSSYNEQF
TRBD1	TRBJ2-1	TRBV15	ATSVPGQGHPYNEQF
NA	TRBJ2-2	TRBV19	ASSIRQFAGELF
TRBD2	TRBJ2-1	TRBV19	ASSIRGSGRANSYNEQF
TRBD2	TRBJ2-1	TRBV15	ATSRDPFGGSSYNEQF
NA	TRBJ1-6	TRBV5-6	ASSLVGAANNSPLH
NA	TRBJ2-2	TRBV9	ASSSDGVGTGELF
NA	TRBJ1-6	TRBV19	ASTNRGGYNSPLH
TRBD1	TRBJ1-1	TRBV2	ASSRDRGANTEAF
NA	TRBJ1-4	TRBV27	ASSSGTRGEKLF
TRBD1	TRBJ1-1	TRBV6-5	ASSYPGTGEAF
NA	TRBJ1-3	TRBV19	ASSILAGSGNTIY
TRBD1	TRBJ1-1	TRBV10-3	AISEPTGTGATEAF
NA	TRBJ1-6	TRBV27	ASSPINSPLH
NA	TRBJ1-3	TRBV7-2	ASRRTAGNTIY
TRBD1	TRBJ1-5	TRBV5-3	ARRPRQGAVQPQH
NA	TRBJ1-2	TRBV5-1	ASSLEVGARWGYT
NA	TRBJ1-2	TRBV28	ASSAYRRYGYT
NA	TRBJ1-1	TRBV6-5	ASSYQSGMNTEAF
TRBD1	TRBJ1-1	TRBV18	ASSPPRGANTEAF
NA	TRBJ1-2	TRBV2	ASSEWGDYGYT
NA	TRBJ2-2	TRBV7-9	ASSLAGLSTGELF